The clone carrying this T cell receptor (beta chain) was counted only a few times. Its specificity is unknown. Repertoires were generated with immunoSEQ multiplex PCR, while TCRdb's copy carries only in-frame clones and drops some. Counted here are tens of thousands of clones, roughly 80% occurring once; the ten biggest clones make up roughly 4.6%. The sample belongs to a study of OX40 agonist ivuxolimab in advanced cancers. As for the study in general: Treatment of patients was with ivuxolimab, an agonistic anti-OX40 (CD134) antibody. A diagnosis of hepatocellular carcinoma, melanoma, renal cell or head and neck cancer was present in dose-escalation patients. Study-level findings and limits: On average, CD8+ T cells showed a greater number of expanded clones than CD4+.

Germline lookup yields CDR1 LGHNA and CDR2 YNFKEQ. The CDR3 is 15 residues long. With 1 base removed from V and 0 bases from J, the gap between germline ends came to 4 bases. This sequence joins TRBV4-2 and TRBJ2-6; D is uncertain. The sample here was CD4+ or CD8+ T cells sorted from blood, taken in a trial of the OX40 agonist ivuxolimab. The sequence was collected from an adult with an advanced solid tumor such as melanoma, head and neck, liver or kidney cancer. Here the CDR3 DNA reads TGTGCCAGCAGCCAAGGGGGCTCTGGGGCCAACGTCCTGACTTTC. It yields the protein CASSQGGSGANVLTF.